Listed below are T cell receptor beta chains from one sample, sequenced in a study of blood T cell repertoires in COVID-19. TCRdb's table, derived via immunoSEQ multiplex PCR, lists solely in-frame clones and lacks some. Here the sample spans 70,000 to 95,000 clones, 85% to 95% being singletons. Input material: peripheral blood. These receptors were obtained from an older woman with active COVID-19. Each CDR3 is given with its conserved first and last residue. A D gene is named only where the DNA matches it firmly. Not all rows give a size; the values are once, few, many and, for expanded clones, a class.

clone size	V gene	D gene	J gene	CDR3 protein	CDR3 DNA
NA	TRBV7-9	NA	TRBJ2-7	CASSLTYEQYF	TGTGCCAGCAGCCTAACCTACGAGCAGTACTTC
few	TRBV7-2	TRBD2	TRBJ2-7	CASSRPASGGESSYEQYF	TGTGCCAGCAGCCGCCCGGCTAGCGGGGGCGAAAGCTCCTACGAGCAGTACTTC
NA	TRBV6-5	NA	TRBJ2-3	CASSYSGLDTQYF	TGTGCCAGCAGTTACTCCGGACTAGATACGCAGTATTTT
NA	TRBV6-6	TRBD1	TRBJ1-2	CASRSTGEGYTF	TGTGCCAGCAGGTCGACAGGGGAGGGCTACACCTTC
NA	TRBV6-5	TRBD1	TRBJ2-7	CASSRTTGLYEQYF	TGTGCCAGCAGTAGAACGACAGGGCTCTACGAGCAGTACTTC
NA	TRBV5-1	TRBD2	TRBJ2-1	CASSLAETSDYNEQFF	TGCGCCAGCAGCTTGGCCGAGACTAGCGACTACAATGAGCAGTTCTTC
NA	TRBV6-2/TRBV6-3	NA	TRBJ2-7	CASSYFGQGAALLYF	NA
few	TRBV5-4	TRBD2	TRBJ2-7	CASSPKAGLAGSSSYEQYF	TGTGCCAGCAGCCCCAAAGCGGGACTAGCGGGAAGCAGCTCCTACGAGCAGTACTTC
NA	TRBV19	NA	TRBJ1-2	CASTPTPQGTRGYTF	TGTGCCAGTACCCCAACTCCCCAGGGAACACGCGGCTACACCTTC
NA	TRBV28	NA	TRBJ1-4	CASSLQGSNEKLFF	TGTGCCAGCAGTTTACAGGGATCTAATGAAAAACTGTTTTTT
NA	TRBV4-3	NA	TRBJ1-3	CASSQDAMQGGNTIYF	TGCGCCAGCAGCCAAGATGCAATGCAGGGGGGAAACACCATATATTTT
NA	TRBV5-1	NA	TRBJ2-7	CASSLVSDTDYEQYF	TGCGCCAGCAGCTTGGTATCTGACACCGACTACGAGCAGTACTTC
few	TRBV7-9	TRBD1	TRBJ1-1	CASSSTRTGLVQERNEAFF	TGTGCCAGCAGCTCCACCCGGACAGGGCTTGTCCAGGAAAGGAACGAAGCTTTCTTT
NA	TRBV5-6	NA	TRBJ1-5	CASSTRFFGPQHF	TGTGCCAGCAGCACTCGATTTTTTGGGCCCCAGCATTTT
NA	TRBV5-4	NA	TRBJ2-3	CASSPQGTGTDTQYF	TGTGCCAGCAGCCCTCAGGGGACGGGCACAGATACGCAGTATTTT
NA	TRBV7-9	NA	TRBJ1-5	CASSIRFRVKQPQHF	TGTGCCAGCAGCATCCGGTTCAGGGTCAAACAGCCCCAGCATTTT
NA	TRBV2	TRBD1	TRBJ2-3	CASRQGSTDTQYF	TGTGCCAGTCGACAGGGTAGCACAGATACGCAGTATTTT
few	TRBV2	NA	TRBJ1-5	CASKERQGNQPQHF	TGTGCCAGCAAGGAAAGACAGGGCAATCAGCCCCAGCATTTT
NA	TRBV9	NA	TRBJ1-1	CASSVTGLDTEAFF	TGTGCCAGCAGCGTAACAGGGTTGGACACTGAAGCTTTCTTT
NA	TRBV9	NA	TRBJ2-3	CASSVGATGDTQYF	TGTGCCAGCAGCGTAGGAGCGACAGGAGATACGCAGTATTTT
NA	TRBV5-5	NA	TRBJ1-5	CASSFGRGQSNQPQHF	TGTGCCAGCAGCTTTGGGAGGGGCCAGAGCAATCAGCCCCAGCATTTT
once	TRBV4-1	NA	TRBJ2-7	CASSQGGRGNNEQYF	TGCGCCAGCAGCCAAGGGGGCAGGGGTAATAACGAGCAGTACTTC
NA	TRBV18	TRBD1	TRBJ1-6	CASSGFGQGNSPLHF	TGTGCCAGCTCAGGATTCGGACAGGGGAATTCACCCCTCCACTTT
NA	TRBV3-1/TRBV3-2	TRBD1	TRBJ1-2	CASSQGGTGVGYTF	TGTGCCAGCAGCCAAGGTGGGACAGGGGTCGGCTACACCTTC
NA	TRBV29-1	TRBD2	TRBJ2-7	CSVEPRGTGEQYF	TGCAGCGTTGAGCCGCGGGGGACGGGGGAGCAGTACTTC
NA	TRBV28	NA	TRBJ1-2	CASSPAGGLIYGYTF	TGTGCCAGCAGTCCCGCGGGGGGTCTCATCTATGGCTACACCTTC
NA	TRBV5-6	TRBD2	TRBJ2-2	CASSPGGTGELFF	TGTGCCAGCAGTCCGGGAGGCACCGGGGAGCTGTTTTTT
NA	TRBV10-3	TRBD1	TRBJ2-5	CAIGTGQETQYF	TGTGCCATCGGGACAGGCCAAGAGACCCAGTACTTC
NA	TRBV30	NA	TRBJ1-2	CAWRGAGVLNYGYTF	TGTGCCTGGAGGGGGGCCGGGGTTCTCAACTATGGCTACACCTTC
NA	TRBV18	TRBD1	TRBJ1-4	CASSQQGADGEKLFF	TGTGCCAGCTCGCAACAGGGGGCTGATGGTGAAAAACTGTTTTTT
NA	TRBV7-2	TRBD1	TRBJ2-7	CASSPGTGNYGEQYF	TGTGCCAGCAGCCCGGGGACAGGGAACTACGGGGAGCAGTACTTC
NA	TRBV5-5	NA	TRBJ1-1	CASSLAGNTEAFF	TGTGCCAGCAGCTTGGCGGGGAACACTGAAGCTTTCTTT
once	TRBV5-6	TRBD1	TRBJ1-2	CASSYDPGQNFHGYTF	TGTGCCAGCAGTTACGATCCGGGACAGAATTTCCATGGCTACACCTTC
NA	TRBV7-9	TRBD1	TRBJ2-6	CASSKQQGIGANVLTF	TGTGCCAGCAGCAAACAACAGGGGATTGGGGCCAACGTCCTGACTTTC
NA	TRBV3-1/TRBV3-2	NA	TRBJ1-5	CASSQPTGNSNQPQHF	TGTGCCAGCAGCCAGCCGACAGGTAATAGCAATCAGCCCCAGCATTTT